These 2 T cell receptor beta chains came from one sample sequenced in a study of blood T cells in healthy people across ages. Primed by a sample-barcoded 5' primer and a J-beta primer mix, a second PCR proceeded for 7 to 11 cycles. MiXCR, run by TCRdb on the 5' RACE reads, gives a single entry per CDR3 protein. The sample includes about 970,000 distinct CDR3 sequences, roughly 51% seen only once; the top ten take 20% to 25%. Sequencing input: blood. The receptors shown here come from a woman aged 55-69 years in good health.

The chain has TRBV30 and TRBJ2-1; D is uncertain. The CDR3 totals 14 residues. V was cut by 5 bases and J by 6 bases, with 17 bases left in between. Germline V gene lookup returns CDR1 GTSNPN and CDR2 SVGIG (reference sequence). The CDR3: CAWRRLVSPNEQFF. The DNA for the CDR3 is TGTGCCTGGCGACGGCTCGTTAGCCCCAATGAGCAGTTCTTC. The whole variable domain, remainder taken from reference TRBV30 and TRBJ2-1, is SQTIHQWPATLVQPVGSPLSLECTVEGTSNPNLYWYRQAAGRGLQLLFYSVGIGQISSEVPQNLSASRPQDRQFILSSKKLLLSDSGFYLCAWRRLVSPNEQFFGPGTRLTVL.

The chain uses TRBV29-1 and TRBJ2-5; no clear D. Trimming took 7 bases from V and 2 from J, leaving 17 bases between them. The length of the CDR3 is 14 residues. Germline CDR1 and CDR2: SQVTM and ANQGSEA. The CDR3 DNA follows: TGCAGCGCGGCGAGGAGTATGGGACAAGAGACCCAGTACTTC. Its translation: CSAARSMGQETQYF.